The next 22 T cell receptor beta chains were all read from a single sample in a study of OX40 agonist ivuxolimab in advanced cancers. Generated by immunoSEQ multiplex PCR, the TCRdb table keeps only in-frame clones and is missing some. Altogether 65,000 to 85,000 clones are present, 84% being singletons, with the ten largest covering under 8.5%. Sequencing used CD4+ or CD8+ T cells sorted from blood, obtained in a trial of the OX40 agonist ivuxolimab. These receptors all stem from an adult with an advanced solid tumor such as melanoma, head and neck, liver or kidney cancer.

V and J are TRBV4-2 and TRBJ2-7; D possibly uses TRBD1 or TRBD2 (6 bases each). V was clipped by 4 bases and J by 0 bases, with 10 bases between them. The CDR3 is 14 residues long. The V gene's germline CDR1 is LGHNA and CDR2 YNFKEQ. This chain's CDR3 is CASSPRDTSYEQYF. The CDR3 coding sequence is TGTGCCAGCAGCCCGCGGGACACCTCCTACGAGCAGTACTTC.

This chain uses TRBV27 with TRBJ2-7, with TRBD1 matching over 7 bases. The length of the CDR3 is 14 residues. The ends lost 6 bases at V and 5 bases at J; junction bases unmatched: 10. The germline gives CDR1 MNHEY, CDR2 SMNVEV (reference sequence). The CDR3 DNA follows: TGTGCCAGCAGCAGACAGGGTACTATCAACGAGCAGTACTTC. This encodes CASSRQGTINEQYF.

The chain joins TRBV5-1 to TRBJ1-5, with D perhaps TRBD1 (6 bases). Germline CDR1 and CDR2: SGHRS and YFSETQ. The CDR3 is 15 residues long. Between the trimmed V and J ends, which lost 0 bases and 3 bases, there was a span of 10 bases. CDR3 protein: CASSLAGQFNQPQHF. As DNA, the CDR3 is TGCGCCAGCAGCTTGGCCGGACAGTTCAATCAGCCCCAGCATTTT.

This clone was seen only a few times. The chain is built from TRBV7-9 and TRBJ2-7; D not resolved. CDR1 is SEHNR and CDR2 is FQNEAQ in the germline V gene (reference sequence). This CDR3 region has 11 residues. Trimming shortened V by 1 base and J by 7 bases, and 5 bases separated the two germline ends. The CDR3 protein is CASSLVWEQYF. CDR3 DNA sequence: TGTGCCAGCAGCTTAGTTTGGGAGCAGTACTTC.

The chain couples TRBV2 to TRBJ2-3, with a weak D call TRBD2 (6 bases). CDR3 length: 13 amino acids. V lost 7 bases and J 7 bases, leaving 15 bases between the germline ends. CDR1 is SNHLY and CDR2 is FYNNEI in the germline V gene. The CDR3 DNA follows: TGTGCCAGCACCGTGGAGGGGCTCCATACGCAGTATTTT. This codes for CASTVEGLHTQYF.

The chain is built from TRBV9 and TRBJ2-2; no definite D call. The ends were cut back, 0 bases at V and 1 base at J, with 7 bases in the middle. This CDR3 has 15 amino acids. The V gene's germline CDR1 is SGDLS and CDR2 YYNGEE. CDR3 amino acids: CASSVARGNTGELFF. CDR3 nucleotides: TGTGCCAGCAGCGTAGCAAGAGGGAACACCGGGGAGCTGTTTTTT.

Only one count was recorded for this clone. The chain is built from TRBV6-5 and TRBJ1-1, with 8 bases aligning to TRBD1. V shed 8 bases, J shed 6 bases, and the junction held 8 bases outside the gene matches. Germline-derived CDR1 and CDR2 are MNHEY and SVGAGI. The length of the CDR3 is 13 residues. The CDR3 coding sequence is TGTGCCAGCCGCAGGGGGCTTTATTCTGAAGCTTTCTTT. Protein: CASRRGLYSEAFF.

The gene calls are TRBV5-8 and TRBJ2-7; tentatively, D is TRBD2 (6 bases). V dropped 4 bases and J dropped 5 bases, with 19 bases sitting between them. The CDR3 loop spans 15 amino acids. Germline CDR1 SGHTS, CDR2 YDEGEE. The DNA for the CDR3 is TGTGCCAGCAGCCCGTGGTCGGGACTCCCTAACGAGCAGTACTTC. This codes for CASSPWSGLPNEQYF.

The chain uses TRBV18 and TRBJ2-3; 9 nucleotides line up with TRBD1. V was clipped by 4 bases and J by 2 bases; unmatched bases: 7. This CDR3 is 16 amino acids long. Germline CDR1 is KGHSH and CDR2 is LQKENI. The CDR3 loop is CASSQSWTGATDTQYF. Written as DNA, the CDR3 is TGTGCCAGCTCACAATCGTGGACAGGGGCCACAGATACGCAGTATTTT.

V and J are TRBV19 and TRBJ1-1; D may be TRBD1 (6 bases). Trimming removed 7 bases from V and 1 base from J, with 10 bases in between. The germline V gene encodes CDR1 LNHDA and CDR2 SQIVND (reference sequence). The CDR3 has 13 amino acids. CDR3 sequence (DNA): TGTGCCAGTAAACGGACAGAGAACACTGAAGCTTTCTTT. Protein: CASKRTENTEAFF.

The sample holds one count of this clone. V is TRBV7-2 and J is TRBJ2-2, with D perhaps TRBD2 (6 bases). The V gene lost 3 bases and the J gene lost 1 base, with 9 bases spanning the gap. There are 15 residues in the CDR3. Germline values: CDR1 SGHTA, CDR2 FQGNSA. Written as DNA, the CDR3 is TGTGCCAGCAGCTTGAGCGGGTGGAACACCGGGGAGCTGTTTTTT. It specifies CASSLSGWNTGELFF.

This clone was seen just once. This chain joins TRBV5-1 and TRBJ2-1; D perhaps matches TRBD1 (6 bases). The V and J ends lost 1 base and 6 bases respectively, with 14 bases between them. CDR3 size: 15 residues. The germline V gene encodes CDR1 SGHRS and CDR2 YFSETQ. This chain's CDR3 is CASSLRGSDSNEQFF. In DNA, the CDR3 is TGCGCCAGCAGCTTGCGAGGGTCGGACAGCAATGAGCAGTTCTTC.

This sequence joins TRBV18 and TRBJ2-1; D is unclear. The germline gives CDR1 KGHSH, CDR2 LQKENI. V was cut by 3 bases and J by 7 bases, with 10 bases left in between. The length of the CDR3 is 13 residues. The CDR3 nucleotides read TGTGCCAGCTCACCTGCCTCTGGGAATGAGCAGTTCTTC. Its translation is CASSPASGNEQFF.

The chain joins TRBV6-6 to TRBJ2-7; 7 bases align to TRBD2. V lost 8 bases, J lost 5 bases, and 9 bases stayed unmatched. CDR3 length equals 13 residues. From germline, CDR1 is MNHNY and CDR2 SVGAGI (reference sequence). The DNA of the CDR3 is TGTGCCAGCTTGGGGGAGGGAGGGGACGAGCAGTACTTC. Translated: CASLGEGGDEQYF.

In this sample, this clone turned up a few times. The rearrangement links TRBV6-5 to TRBJ2-6; tentatively, D is TRBD1 (5 bases). Germline values: CDR1 MNHEY, CDR2 SVGAGI. V dropped 0 bases and J dropped 5 bases, with 11 bases sitting between them. The CDR3 has 16 amino acids. The CDR3 sequence: CASSYSQGSRANVLTF. The CDR3 DNA follows: TGTGCCAGCAGTTACTCTCAGGGTTCTAGGGCCAACGTCCTGACTTTC.

The rearrangement uses TRBV11-3 and TRBJ2-7; tentative D call: TRBD1 (5 bases). CDR1 is SGHNT, CDR2 YENEEA, per germline. The CDR3 has 15 amino acids. The V end lost 1 base, the J end lost 0 bases, and 10 bases lay between the germline ends. The CDR3 here is CASSLGAGPSYEQYF. The CDR3 bases are TGTGCCAGCAGCTTAGGGGCAGGGCCCTCCTACGAGCAGTACTTC.

The chain links TRBV4-3 to TRBJ2-7, with a tentative D call TRBD2 (5 bases). The CDR3 spans 15 residues. Germline-derived CDR1 and CDR2 are LGHNA and YSLEER. V was cut by 0 bases and J by 2 bases, with 11 bases left in between. CDR3 coding DNA: TGCGCCAGCAGCCAAGAAAGCGGAGCAACCTACGAGCAGTACTTC. The encoded protein is CASSQESGATYEQYF.

This clone was counted between two and nine times. The CDR3 sequence: CASSLDPNYGYTF. CDR3 nucleotide sequence: TGTGCCAGCAGTCTGGACCCTAACTATGGCTACACCTTC. V usage is TRBV6-6 and J usage is TRBJ1-2, with D uncertain. The V gene's germline CDR1 is MNHNY and CDR2 SVGAGI (reference sequence). V was clipped by 5 bases and J by 0 bases, with 7 bases between them. The CDR3 extends over 13 amino acids.

The chain joins TRBV7-9 to TRBJ1-2; D possibly corresponds to TRBD1 (5 bases). The germline gives CDR1 SEHNR, CDR2 FQNEAQ (reference sequence). The CDR3 has 13 residues. V was cut by 0 bases and J by 3 bases, with 5 bases left in between. The DNA of the CDR3 is TGTGCCAGCAGCTTAGCACAGGACTATGGCTACACCTTC. It encodes CASSLAQDYGYTF.

The chain recombines TRBV12-5 with TRBJ1-4; D is uncertain. Trimming took off 5 bases at V and 5 bases at J, with 24 bases between the two ends. The germline gives CDR1 LGHNT, CDR2 FRNRAP. CDR3 length: 18 residues. CDR3 sequence (DNA): TGTGCTAGTGGTGAGGTCAACCGTCTACTAGTCGACAATGAAAAACTGTTTTTT. It codes for CASGEVNRLLVDNEKLFF.

V gene TRBV6-5 combines with J gene TRBJ1-2, with no clear D. The CDR3 sequence is 14 residues long. Deletions cut 0 bases from V and 4 bases from J, with 9 bases between. The germline gives CDR1 MNHEY, CDR2 SVGAGI. CDR3 amino acids: CASSYSGQAYGYTF. In DNA, the CDR3 is TGTGCCAGCAGTTACTCGGGCCAGGCCTATGGCTACACCTTC.

The CDR3 bases are TGTGCCAGCAGCTTTCAAGGGATTCATGAGCAGTTCTTC. Translation gives CASSFQGIHEQFF. The genes are TRBV11-2 and TRBJ2-1; D not certain. V gave up 3 bases and J gave up 8 bases, with 11 bases separating them. CDR1 and CDR2 (germline): SGHAT, FQNNGV. This CDR3 spans 13 amino acids.